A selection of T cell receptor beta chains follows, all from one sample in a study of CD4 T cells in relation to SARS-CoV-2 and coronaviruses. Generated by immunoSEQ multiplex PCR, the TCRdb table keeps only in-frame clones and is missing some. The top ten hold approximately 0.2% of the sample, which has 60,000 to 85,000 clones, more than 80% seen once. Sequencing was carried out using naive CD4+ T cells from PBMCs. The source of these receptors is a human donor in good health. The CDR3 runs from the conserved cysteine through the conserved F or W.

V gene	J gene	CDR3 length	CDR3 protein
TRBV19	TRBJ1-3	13	CASSITALRIIYF
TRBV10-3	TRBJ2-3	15	CAIRPSGGVTDTQYF
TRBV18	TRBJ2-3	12	CASSPNTDTQYF
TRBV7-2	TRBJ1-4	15	CASSLTRDRDEKLFF
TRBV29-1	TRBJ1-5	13	CSVEGGYGQPQHF
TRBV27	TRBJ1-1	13	CASSSLVNTEAFF
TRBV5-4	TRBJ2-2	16	CASRIRGGRLTGELFF
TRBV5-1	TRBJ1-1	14	CASSLGGQGAEAFF
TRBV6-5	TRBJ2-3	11	CASSLSDTQYF
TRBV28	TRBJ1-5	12	CATTGDNQPQHF
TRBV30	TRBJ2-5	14	CAWSVRGIEETQYF
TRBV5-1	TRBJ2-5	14	CASSWGTGEVAQYF
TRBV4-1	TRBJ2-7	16	CASSPPLDSHSYEQYF
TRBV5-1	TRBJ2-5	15	CASSLAGDPQETQYF
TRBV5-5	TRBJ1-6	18	CASSVTGELSLSNSPLHF
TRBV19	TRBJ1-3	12	CASSTSGNTIYF
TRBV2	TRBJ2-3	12	CASSGGADTQYF
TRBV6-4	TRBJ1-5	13	CASSESRNQPQHF
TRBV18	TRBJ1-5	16	CASSPPGTVSNQPQHF
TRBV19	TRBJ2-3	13	CASTTRGPDTQYF
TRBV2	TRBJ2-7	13	CASSRAREYEQYF
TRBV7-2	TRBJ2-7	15	CASSLVGRGGYEQYF
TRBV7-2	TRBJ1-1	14	CASSPGGAWTEAFF
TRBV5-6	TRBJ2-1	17	CASSLAGTGRYYNEQFF
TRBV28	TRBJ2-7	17	CASSLSLVDRSGYEQYF
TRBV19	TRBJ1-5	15	CASSAQGGFYQPQHF
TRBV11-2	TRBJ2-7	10	CASSIGEQYF
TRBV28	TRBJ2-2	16	CASSSLDRGGWGELFF
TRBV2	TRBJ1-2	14	CASSQDRGNYGYTF
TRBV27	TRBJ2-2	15	CASSLRGANTGELFF
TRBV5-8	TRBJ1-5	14	CASSLGGGNQPQHF
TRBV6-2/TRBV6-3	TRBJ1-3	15	CASSYSVAGGNTIYF
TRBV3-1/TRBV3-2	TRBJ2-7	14	CASSQGLASLEQYF
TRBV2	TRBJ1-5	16	CASSELESRNNQPQHF
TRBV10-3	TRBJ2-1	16	CAISDIRGVGDNEQFF
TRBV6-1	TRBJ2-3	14	CASSDLSSTDTQYF
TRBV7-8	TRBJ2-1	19	CASSPRLAGAMSSYNEQFF
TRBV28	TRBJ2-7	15	CASRENGGRTYEQYF
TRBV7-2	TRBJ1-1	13	CASRGLMNTEAFF